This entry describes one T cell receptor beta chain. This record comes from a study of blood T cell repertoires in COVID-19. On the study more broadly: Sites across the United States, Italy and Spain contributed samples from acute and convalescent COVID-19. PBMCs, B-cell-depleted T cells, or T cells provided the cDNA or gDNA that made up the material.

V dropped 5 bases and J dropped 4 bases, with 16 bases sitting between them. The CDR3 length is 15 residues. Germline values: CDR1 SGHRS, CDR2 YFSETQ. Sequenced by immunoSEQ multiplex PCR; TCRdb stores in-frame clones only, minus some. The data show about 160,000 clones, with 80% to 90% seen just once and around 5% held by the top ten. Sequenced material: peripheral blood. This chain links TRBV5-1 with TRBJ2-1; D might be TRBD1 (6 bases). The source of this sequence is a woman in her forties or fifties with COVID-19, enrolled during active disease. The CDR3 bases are TGCGCCAGCAGTTACCGGGACAACGAGTACAATGAGCAGTTCTTC. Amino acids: CASSYRDNEYNEQFF.